A selection of T cell receptor beta chains follows, all from one sample in a study of cytomegalovirus exposure and HLA in healthy donors. This table comes from immunoSEQ multiplex PCR, and its TCRdb copy is limited to in-frame clones, with some not included. The repertoire table contains about 200,000 clones. Sequences were obtained from PBMCs. These TCRs come from a man aged 25 to 40 in good health and CMV-seronegative. The CDR3 runs from the conserved cysteine through the conserved F or W. A D gene is named only where the DNA matches it firmly.

V: TRBV7-2; D: NA; J: TRBJ2-3; length: 14; CDR3: CASSSGGAGDTQYF; DNA: TGTGCCAGCAGCTCTGGGGGGGCTGGAGATACGCAGTATTTT
V: TRBV6-5; D: NA; J: TRBJ1-1; length: 16; CDR3: CASSYLAPPTVTEAFF; DNA: TGTGCCAGCAGTTACCTCGCCCCCCCCACGGTCACTGAAGCTTTCTTT
V: TRBV9; D: NA; J: TRBJ2-1; length: 12; CDR3: CASSPTGPQQFF; DNA: TGTGCCAGCAGCCCCACAGGGCCCCAGCAGTTCTTC
V: TRBV10-3; D: NA; J: TRBJ1-1; length: 18; CDR3: CAISETTGVLGRGTEAFF; DNA: TGTGCCATCAGTGAGACGACAGGAGTCCTCGGTCGAGGCACTGAAGCTTTCTTT
V: TRBV10-3; D: TRBD1; J: TRBJ2-1; length: 19; CDR3: CAISEPDLRARQGSNEQFF; DNA: TGTGCCATCAGTGAGCCGGACTTAAGGGCGAGACAGGGGTCCAATGAGCAGTTCTTC
V: TRBV27; D: TRBD2; J: TRBJ2-7; length: 11; CDR3: CASSLAGRQYF; DNA: TGTGCCAGCAGTCTAGCGGGGAGGCAGTACTTC
V: TRBV30; D: NA; J: TRBJ2-3; length: 13; CDR3: CAWSVQGHPTQYF; DNA: TGTGCCTGGAGTGTACAGGGCCACCCCACGCAGTATTTT
V: TRBV9; D: TRBD2; J: TRBJ2-1; length: 16; CDR3: CASSGGLAGGENEQFF; DNA: TGTGCCAGCAGCGGGGGACTAGCGGGAGGGGAAAATGAGCAGTTCTTC
V: TRBV30; D: NA; J: TRBJ1-1; length: 16; CDR3: CAWSLGFRGGDTEAFF; DNA: TGTGCCTGGAGTCTGGGATTCAGGGGAGGGGACACTGAAGCTTTCTTT
V: TRBV5-6; D: NA; J: TRBJ1-4; length: 16; CDR3: CASSLGPPAGGEKLFF; DNA: TGTGCCAGCAGCTTAGGGCCCCCGGCAGGAGGGGAAAAACTGTTTTTT
V: TRBV2; D: NA; J: TRBJ2-5; length: 13; CDR3: CASSQDFQETQYF; DNA: TGTGCCAGCAGCCAGGACTTCCAAGAGACCCAGTACTTC
V: TRBV28; D: NA; J: TRBJ1-1; length: 15; CDR3: CASSPPGHRNTEAFF; DNA: TGTGCCAGCAGTCCCCCGGGACACAGGAACACTGAAGCTTTCTTT
V: TRBV30; D: NA; J: TRBJ2-7; length: 13; CDR3: CAWSVGQGTEQYF; DNA: TGTGCCTGGAGTGTTGGGCAGGGAACCGAGCAGTACTTC
V: TRBV7-9; D: NA; J: TRBJ1-4; length: 13; CDR3: CASNRGAREKLFF; DNA: TGTGCCAGCAATCGGGGGGCCCGGGAAAAACTGTTTTTT
V: TRBV10-1; D: TRBD1; J: TRBJ2-7; length: 15; CDR3: CASSASGGSTYEQYF; DNA: TGCGCCAGCAGTGCATCAGGGGGCTCGACTTACGAGCAGTACTTC
V: TRBV28; D: TRBD1; J: TRBJ1-1; length: 14; CDR3: CASSRTGGRTEAFF; DNA: TGTGCCAGCAGCCGGACAGGGGGACGCACTGAAGCTTTCTTT
V: TRBV27; D: NA; J: TRBJ1-3; length: 14; CDR3: CASSLLSSGNTIYF; DNA: TGTGCCAGCAGTTTACTGAGCTCTGGAAACACCATATATTTT
V: TRBV7-9; D: NA; J: TRBJ2-7; length: 12; CDR3: CASSWERGEQYF; DNA: TGTGCCAGCAGTTGGGAGCGCGGGGAGCAGTACTTC
V: TRBV9; D: NA; J: TRBJ1-3; length: 16; CDR3: CASSVEDSYFGNTIYF; DNA: TGTGCCAGCAGCGTAGAGGACAGCTATTTTGGAAACACCATATATTTT
V: TRBV4-1; D: TRBD1; J: TRBJ1-1; length: 14; CDR3: CASSRDRGLAEAFF; DNA: TGCGCCAGCAGCAGGGACAGGGGGCTGGCTGAAGCTTTCTTT
V: TRBV18; D: NA; J: TRBJ2-5; length: 13; CDR3: CASSPGEQETQYF; DNA: TGTGCCAGCTCACCAGGGGAGCAAGAGACCCAGTACTTC
V: TRBV6-4; D: NA; J: TRBJ1-2; length: 19; CDR3: CASSDSNRDSGRGNYGYTF; DNA: TGTGCCAGCAGTGACTCGAACCGGGACTCCGGTCGAGGTAACTATGGCTACACCTTC
V: TRBV28; D: TRBD1; J: TRBJ1-2; length: 16; CDR3: CASSLPQGAGNYGYTF; DNA: TGTGCCAGCAGTTTACCTCAGGGGGCAGGTAACTATGGCTACACCTTC
V: TRBV7-6; D: TRBD2; J: TRBJ2-7; length: 15; CDR3: CASSLRGGGDYEQYF; DNA: TGTGCCAGCAGCTTAAGGGGCGGGGGGGACTACGAGCAGTACTTC
V: TRBV7-9; D: NA; J: TRBJ2-7; length: 13; CDR3: CASSPHSSYEQYF; DNA: TGTGCCAGCTCACCCCACAGTTCCTACGAGCAGTACTTC
V: TRBV7-2; D: NA; J: TRBJ2-7; length: 15; CDR3: CASSLQQGKSYEQYF; DNA: TGTGCCAGCAGCTTACAGCAGGGGAAGTCCTACGAGCAGTACTTC
V: TRBV7-9; D: TRBD1; J: TRBJ2-2; length: 15; CDR3: CASSLVSGGTGELFF; DNA: TGTGCCAGCAGCTTAGTCTCAGGGGGCACCGGGGAGCTGTTTTTT
V: TRBV5-1; D: TRBD2; J: TRBJ2-1; length: 17; CDR3: CASSLVGLAGGYNEQFF; DNA: TGCGCCAGCAGCTTGGTTGGGCTAGCGGGAGGGTACAATGAGCAGTTCTTC
V: TRBV4-3; D: TRBD1; J: TRBJ2-3; length: 15; CDR3: CASSQIDRAADTQYF; DNA: TGCGCCAGCAGCCAAATAGACAGGGCGGCGGATACGCAGTATTTT
V: TRBV5-1; D: TRBD1; J: TRBJ2-1; length: 15; CDR3: CASSAGQGTENEQFF; DNA: TGCGCCAGCAGCGCCGGACAGGGGACGGAAAATGAGCAGTTCTTC
V: TRBV27; D: NA; J: TRBJ2-7; length: 16; CDR3: CASSRIQGRAGYEQYF; DNA: TGTGCCAGCAGTCGCATTCAGGGGCGAGCTGGGTACGAGCAGTACTTC
V: TRBV11-3; D: NA; J: TRBJ2-3; length: 13; CDR3: CASSSPLTDTQYF; DNA: TGTGCCAGCAGCTCTCCCCTCACAGATACGCAGTATTTT
V: TRBV5-5; D: TRBD2; J: TRBJ2-5; length: 16; CDR3: CATGRKLGREGETQYF; DNA: TGTGCGACCGGCCGCAAGCTGGGGAGGGAGGGAGAGACCCAGTACTTC
V: TRBV18; D: TRBD1; J: TRBJ1-2; length: 14; CDR3: CASSPGQAAYGYTF; DNA: TGTGCCAGCTCACCAGGACAGGCCGCCTATGGCTACACCTTC
V: TRBV2; D: NA; J: TRBJ2-2; length: 14; CDR3: CASTVRSSTGELFF; DNA: TGTGCCAGCACCGTTCGGTCGAGCACCGGGGAGCTGTTTTTT
V: TRBV5-1; D: TRBD2; J: TRBJ2-5; length: 15; CDR3: CASKASSGGQETQYF; DNA: TGCGCCAGCAAGGCCTCTAGCGGGGGCCAAGAGACCCAGTACTTC
V: TRBV5-1; D: NA; J: TRBJ1-2; length: 14; CDR3: CASRSTEANYGYTF; DNA: TGCGCCAGCAGGTCGACAGAAGCTAACTATGGCTACACCTTC
V: TRBV28; D: NA; J: TRBJ1-5; length: 14; CDR3: CASSLELVNQPQHF; DNA: TGTGCCAGCAGTTTAGAGTTGGTCAATCAGCCCCAGCATTTT
V: TRBV6-1; D: NA; J: TRBJ2-7; length: 16; CDR3: CASSEAGGWAAYEQYF; DNA: TGTGCCAGCAGTGAAGCAGGTGGGTGGGCTGCCTACGAGCAGTACTTC
V: TRBV7-9; D: NA; J: TRBJ1-5; length: 15; CDR3: CASSLAGADNQPQHF; DNA: TGTGCCAGCAGCTTAGCGGGGGCAGACAATCAGCCCCAGCATTTT
V: TRBV9; D: NA; J: TRBJ2-1; length: 18; CDR3: CASSPHPSPGTKASEQFF; DNA: TGTGCCAGCAGCCCCCACCCCTCCCCTGGGACAAAGGCCTCTGAGCAGTTCTTC
V: TRBV11-3; D: NA; J: TRBJ2-6; length: 13; CDR3: CASSLSGANVLTF; DNA: TGTGCCAGCAGCCTCTCTGGGGCCAACGTCCTGACTTTC
V: TRBV5-8; D: TRBD1; J: TRBJ1-5; length: 18; CDR3: CASSLATGTGGYNQPQHF; DNA: TGTGCCAGCAGCTTGGCAACCGGGACAGGGGGCTACAATCAGCCCCAGCATTTT
V: TRBV2; D: TRBD1; J: TRBJ1-3; length: 17; CDR3: CASSAPTGVGGGNTIYF; DNA: TGTGCCAGCAGTGCACCGACAGGGGTAGGGGGTGGAAACACCATATATTTT
V: TRBV6-1; D: TRBD1; J: TRBJ2-7; length: 14; CDR3: CASTLRTGDREQYF; DNA: TGTGCCAGCACCTTGAGGACAGGGGATCGCGAGCAGTACTTC
V: TRBV25-1; D: NA; J: TRBJ2-5; length: 15; CDR3: CASSDGEGWGETQYF; DNA: TGTGCCAGCAGTGATGGAGAGGGATGGGGAGAGACCCAGTACTTC
V: TRBV7-2; D: NA; J: TRBJ1-2; length: 13; CDR3: CASTYIGVYGYTF; DNA: TGTGCCAGCACCTACATCGGGGTCTATGGCTACACCTTC
V: TRBV19; D: TRBD2; J: TRBJ2-1; length: 16; CDR3: CASSITLAGEKNEQFF; DNA: TGTGCCAGTAGTATTACACTAGCGGGGGAGAAGAATGAGCAGTTCTTC
V: TRBV7-9; D: TRBD1; J: TRBJ1-5; length: 14; CDR3: CASSLGQGGQPQHF; DNA: TGTGCCAGCAGCTTAGGACAGGGAGGACAGCCCCAGCATTTT
V: TRBV7-9; D: TRBD2; J: TRBJ2-1; length: 17; CDR3: CASSLGLAGVRYNEQFF; DNA: TGTGCCAGCAGCTTAGGCCTGGCGGGGGTGCGCTACAATGAGCAGTTCTTC
V: TRBV6-6; D: TRBD1; J: TRBJ1-2; length: 16; CDR3: CASSYSLGGQWSGYTF; DNA: TGTGCCAGCAGTTACTCGCTTGGGGGACAGTGGAGTGGCTACACCTTC